The text below deals with one T cell receptor beta chain. V lost 4 bases to trimming and J lost 4 bases; unmatched junction nucleotides: 9. Germline CDR1 is MNHEY and CDR2 is SMNVEV (reference sequence). The CDR3 loop spans 16 amino acids. The data are from a study of blood T cell repertoires in COVID-19. The wider study: PBMCs, B-cell-depleted T cells, or T cells provided the cDNA or gDNA that made up the material.

Per the authors' pipeline: Researchers report that nucleated cell counts were estimated from reference gene primer amplification. Assay: immunoSEQ multiplex PCR; the TCRdb copy retains only in-frame clones and omits some. V, J and clone size are those of that table, while D and trimming were read from the DNA. The sample holds approximately 160,000 clones, about 88% seen once. Participants were aged about 18 to 100 years from around 25 US areas. Material: PBMCs or T cells enriched from blood (not recorded which). This clonotype was sampled from a woman in her forties or fifties who had recovered from COVID-19. The chain is built from TRBV27 and TRBJ2-2; the match to TRBD2 covers 7 bases. The CDR3 protein is CASSYWASGFTGELFF. As DNA, the CDR3 is TGTGCCAGCAGTTATTGGGCTAGCGGTTTCACCGGGGAGCTGTTTTTT.